Listed below are T cell receptor beta chains from one sample, sequenced in a study of blood T cell repertoires in COVID-19. The protocol was immunoSEQ multiplex PCR, while the TCRdb copy is restricted to in-frame clones and leaves out a portion. The sample yields over 95,000 clones, roughly 78% seen once. Sample: peripheral blood. These receptors were taken from a woman at least 80 years old with active or convalescent COVID-19. Both conserved end residues are part of each CDR3. The D gene is left open where the match is weak. Clone size is stated in some rows and not others, as once, few, many or a class when expanded.

TRBJ2-1 | 15 | . | TRBV28 | . | CASSLGGQGNNEQFF | TGTGCCAGCAGTCTTGGCGGTCAGGGAAACAATGAGCAGTTCTTC
TRBJ2-3 | 16 | few | TRBV19 | . | CASSMTGISSTDTQYF | TGTGCCAGTAGTATGACAGGCATATCTAGCACAGATACGCAGTATTTT
TRBJ2-6 | 16 | . | TRBV24-1 | . | CATSVPHSSGANVLTF | TGTGCCACCAGTGTTCCCCATTCCTCTGGGGCCAACGTCCTGACTTTC
TRBJ1-2 | 14 | . | TRBV18 | . | CASSVETGIYGYTF | TGTGCCAGCTCGGTCGAAACAGGGATCTATGGCTACACCTTC
TRBJ1-2 | 16 | few | TRBV10-3 | . | CAISEAWGGSNYGYTF | TGTGCCATCAGTGAGGCTTGGGGGGGATCCAACTATGGCTACACCTTC
TRBJ1-1 | 16 | . | TRBV28 | TRBD1 | CASSLSGGTGITEAFF | TGTGCCAGCAGTTTATCAGGGGGGACAGGAATCACTGAAGCTTTCTTT
TRBJ2-5 | 15 | . | TRBV9 | TRBD1 | CASSGQGFRQETQYF | TGTGCCAGCAGCGGACAGGGTTTTCGCCAAGAGACCCAGTACTTC
TRBJ1-3 | 13 | . | TRBV19 | . | CASARGSGNTIYF | TGTGCCAGTGCTCGCGGATCTGGAAACACCATATATTTT
TRBJ2-1 | 12 | . | TRBV6-6 | . | CASNRVFNEQFF | TGTGCCAGCAACAGGGTATTCAATGAGCAGTTCTTC
TRBJ2-5 | 16 | . | TRBV9 | TRBD2 | CASSPQGLAGVETQYF | TGTGCCAGCAGCCCTCAGGGGCTAGCGGGAGTGGAGACCCAGTACTTC
TRBJ2-7 | 15 | once | TRBV7-3 | TRBD2 | CASSRGAGGPLEQYF | TGTGCCAGCAGCAGAGGAGCGGGAGGGCCGCTCGAGCAGTACTTC
TRBJ2-1 | 14 | . | TRBV28 | TRBD1 | CASTVTGSTDEQFF | TGTGCCAGCACCGTGACAGGGAGTACGGATGAGCAGTTCTTC
TRBJ1-1 | 14 | . | TRBV18 | . | CASSPVGRGAEAFF | TGTGCCAGCTCACCAGTAGGGCGGGGGGCTGAAGCTTTCTTT
TRBJ1-5 | 13 | . | TRBV6-5 | . | CASSHTENQPQHF | TGTGCCAGCAGTCATACAGAAAATCAGCCCCAGCATTTT
TRBJ2-1 | 13 | few | TRBV7-9 | . | CASSIPGGGEQFF | TGTGCCAGCAGCATCCCCGGAGGGGGCGAGCAGTTCTTC
TRBJ2-1 | 14 | . | TRBV2 | TRBD1 | CASNRDSRYNEQFF | TGTGCCAGCAACCGGGACAGTCGTTATAATGAGCAGTTCTTC
TRBJ2-1 | 16 | . | TRBV19 | TRBD2 | CASSTRGTSGYNEQFF | TGTGCCAGTAGTACCAGAGGGACTAGCGGTTACAATGAGCAGTTCTTC
TRBJ2-7 | 15 | . | TRBV5-1 | TRBD2 | CASSQAGGLFYEQYF | TGCGCCAGCAGCCAAGCGGGAGGGCTCTTCTACGAGCAGTACTTC
TRBJ2-1 | 15 | . | TRBV24-1 | . | CATSDPTHTYNEQFF | TGTGCCACCAGTGACCCAACACACACCTACAATGAGCAGTTCTTC
TRBJ2-1 | 17 | . | TRBV19 | TRBD2 | CASKGLAGGSSYNEQFF | TGTGCCAGTAAAGGACTAGCGGGAGGTAGCTCCTACAATGAGCAGTTCTTC
TRBJ1-6 | 16 | . | TRBV15 | . | CATSRDPPGGDSPLHF | TGTGCCACCAGCAGAGATCCTCCGGGAGGTGATTCACCCCTCCACTTT
TRBJ1-1 | 12 | . | TRBV29-1 | TRBD1 | CSAQGQMREAFF | TGCAGCGCCCAGGGACAGATGCGTGAAGCTTTCTTT